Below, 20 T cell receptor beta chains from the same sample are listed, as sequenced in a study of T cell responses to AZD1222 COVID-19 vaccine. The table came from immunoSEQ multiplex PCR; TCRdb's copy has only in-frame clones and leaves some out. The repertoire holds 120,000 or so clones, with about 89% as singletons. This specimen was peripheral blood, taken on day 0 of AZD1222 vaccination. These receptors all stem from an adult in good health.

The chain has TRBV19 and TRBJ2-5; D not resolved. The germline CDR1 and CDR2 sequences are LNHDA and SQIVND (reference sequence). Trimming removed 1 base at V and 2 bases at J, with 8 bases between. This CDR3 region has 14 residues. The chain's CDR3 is CASSIVSRQETQYF. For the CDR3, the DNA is TGTGCCAGTAGTATAGTTAGCAGACAAGAGACCCAGTACTTC.

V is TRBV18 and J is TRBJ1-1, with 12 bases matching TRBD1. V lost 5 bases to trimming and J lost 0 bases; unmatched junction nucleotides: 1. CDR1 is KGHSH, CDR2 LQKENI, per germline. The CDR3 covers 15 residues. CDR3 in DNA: TGTGCCAGCTCAAGGGACAGGGGGCTGAACACTGAAGCTTTCTTT. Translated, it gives CASSRDRGLNTEAFF.

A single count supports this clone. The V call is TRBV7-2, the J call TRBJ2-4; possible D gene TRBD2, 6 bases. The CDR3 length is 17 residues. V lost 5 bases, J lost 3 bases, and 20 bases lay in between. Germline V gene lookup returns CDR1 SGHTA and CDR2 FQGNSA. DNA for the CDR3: TGTGCCAGCAGCCCCGCGGGTATAGCAGCGGGCAAAAACATTCAGTACTTC. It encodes CASSPAGIAAGKNIQYF.

In DNA form, the CDR3 reads TGTGCCAGCAGGGACATTATCCAGAATGGCTACACCTTC. It yields the protein CASRDIIQNGYTF. The V and J genes are TRBV2 and TRBJ1-2, with D perhaps matching TRBD1 (5 bases). V was shortened by 6 bases and J by 6 bases, with 14 bases between the two germline ends. The CDR3 is made up of 13 amino acids. Germline CDR1 and CDR2: SNHLY and FYNNEI.

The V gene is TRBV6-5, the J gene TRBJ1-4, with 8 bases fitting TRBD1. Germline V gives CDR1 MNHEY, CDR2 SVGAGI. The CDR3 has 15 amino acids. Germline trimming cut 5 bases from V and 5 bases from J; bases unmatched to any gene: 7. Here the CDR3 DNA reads TGTGCCAGCAGTAGCCGGGACAGGAGGAATGAAAAACTGTTTTTT. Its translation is CASSSRDRRNEKLFF.

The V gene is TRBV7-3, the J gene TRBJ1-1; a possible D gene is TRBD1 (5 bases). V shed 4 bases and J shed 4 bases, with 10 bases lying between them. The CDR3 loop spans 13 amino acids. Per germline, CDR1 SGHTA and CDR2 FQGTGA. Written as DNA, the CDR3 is TGTGCCAGCAGCTCTCGGGGGGGCACTGAAGCTTTCTTT. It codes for CASSSRGGTEAFF.

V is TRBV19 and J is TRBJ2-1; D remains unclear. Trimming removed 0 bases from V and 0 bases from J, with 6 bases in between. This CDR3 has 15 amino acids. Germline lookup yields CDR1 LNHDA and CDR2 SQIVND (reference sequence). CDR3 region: CASSIEDRSYNEQFF. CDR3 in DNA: TGTGCCAGTAGTATAGAGGATCGCTCCTACAATGAGCAGTTCTTC.

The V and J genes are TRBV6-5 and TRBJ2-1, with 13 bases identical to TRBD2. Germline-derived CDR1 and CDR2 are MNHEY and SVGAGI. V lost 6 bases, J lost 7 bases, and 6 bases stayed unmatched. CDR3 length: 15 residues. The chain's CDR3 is CASRTTSGRMNEQFF. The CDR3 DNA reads TGTGCCAGCAGGACGACTAGCGGGAGGATGAATGAGCAGTTCTTC.

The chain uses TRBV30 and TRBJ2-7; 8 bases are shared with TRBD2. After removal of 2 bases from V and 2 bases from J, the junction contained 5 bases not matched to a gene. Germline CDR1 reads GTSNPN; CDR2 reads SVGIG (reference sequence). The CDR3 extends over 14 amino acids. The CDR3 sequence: CAWSRLARPYEQYF. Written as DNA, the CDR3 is TGTGCCTGGAGTAGACTAGCGAGACCCTACGAGCAGTACTTC.

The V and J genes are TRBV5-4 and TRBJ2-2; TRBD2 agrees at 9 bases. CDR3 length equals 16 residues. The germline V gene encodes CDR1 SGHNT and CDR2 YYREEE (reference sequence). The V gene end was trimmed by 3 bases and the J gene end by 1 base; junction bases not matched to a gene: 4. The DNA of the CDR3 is TGTGCCAGCAGCTCCCCTAGCGGGGAGAACACCGGGGAGCTGTTTTTT. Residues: CASSSPSGENTGELFF.

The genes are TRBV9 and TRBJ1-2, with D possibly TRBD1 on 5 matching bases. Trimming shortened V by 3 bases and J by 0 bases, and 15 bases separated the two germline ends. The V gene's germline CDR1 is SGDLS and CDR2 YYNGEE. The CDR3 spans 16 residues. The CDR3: CASSALGRTSNYGYTF. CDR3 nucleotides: TGTGCCAGCAGCGCACTGGGGCGGACTTCTAACTATGGCTACACCTTC.

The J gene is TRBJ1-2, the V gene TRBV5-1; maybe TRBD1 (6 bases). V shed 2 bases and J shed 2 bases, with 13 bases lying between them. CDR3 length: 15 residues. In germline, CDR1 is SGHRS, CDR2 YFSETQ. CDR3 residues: CASSFGGGGNYGYTF. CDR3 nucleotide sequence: TGCGCCAGCAGCTTTGGAGGAGGGGGGAACTATGGCTACACCTTC. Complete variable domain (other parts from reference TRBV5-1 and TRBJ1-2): KAGVTQTPRYLIKTRGQQVTLSCSPISGHRSVSWYQQTPGQGLQFLFEYFSETQRNKGNFPGRFSGRQFSNSRSEMNVSTLELGDSALYLCASSFGGGGNYGYTFGSGTRLTVV.

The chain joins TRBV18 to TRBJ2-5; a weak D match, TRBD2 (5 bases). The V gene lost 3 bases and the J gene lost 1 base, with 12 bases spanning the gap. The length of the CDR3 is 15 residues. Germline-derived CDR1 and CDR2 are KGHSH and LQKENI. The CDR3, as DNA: TGTGCCAGCTCACCTCCGGGGTTCCCCCAAGAGACCCAGTACTTC. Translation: CASSPPGFPQETQYF. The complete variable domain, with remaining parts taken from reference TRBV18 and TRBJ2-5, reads NAGVMQNPRHLVRRRGQEARLRCSPMKGHSHVYWYRQLPEEGLKFMVYLQKENIIDESGMPKERFSAEFPKEGPSILRIQQVVRGDSAAYFCASSPPGFPQETQYFGPGTRLLVL.

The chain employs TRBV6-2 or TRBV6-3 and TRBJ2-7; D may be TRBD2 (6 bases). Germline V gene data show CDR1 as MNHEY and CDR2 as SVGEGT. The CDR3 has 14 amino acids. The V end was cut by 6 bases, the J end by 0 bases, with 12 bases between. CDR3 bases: TGTGCCAGCAGCAGACTAGATTTCTCCTACGAGCAGTACTTC. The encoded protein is CASSRLDFSYEQYF.

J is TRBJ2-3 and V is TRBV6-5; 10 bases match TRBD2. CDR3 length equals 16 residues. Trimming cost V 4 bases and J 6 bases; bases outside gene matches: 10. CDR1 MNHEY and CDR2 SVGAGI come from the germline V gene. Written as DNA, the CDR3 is TGTGCCAGCAGTTTTAGCGGGGGGACCATCTCCGATACGCAGTATTTT. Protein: CASSFSGGTISDTQYF.

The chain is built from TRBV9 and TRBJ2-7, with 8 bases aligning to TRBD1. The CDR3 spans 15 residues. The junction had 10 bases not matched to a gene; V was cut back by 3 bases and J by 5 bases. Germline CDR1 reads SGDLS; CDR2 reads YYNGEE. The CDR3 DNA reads TGTGCCAGCAGCGATCCCGGGACAGGTAACGACGAGCAGTACTTC. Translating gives CASSDPGTGNDEQYF.

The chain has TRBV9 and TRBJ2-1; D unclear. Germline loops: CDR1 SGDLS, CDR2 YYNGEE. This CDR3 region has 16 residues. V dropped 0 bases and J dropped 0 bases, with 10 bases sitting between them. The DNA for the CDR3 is TGTGCCAGCAGCGTAGACCCACAACTCTCCTACAATGAGCAGTTCTTC. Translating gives CASSVDPQLSYNEQFF.

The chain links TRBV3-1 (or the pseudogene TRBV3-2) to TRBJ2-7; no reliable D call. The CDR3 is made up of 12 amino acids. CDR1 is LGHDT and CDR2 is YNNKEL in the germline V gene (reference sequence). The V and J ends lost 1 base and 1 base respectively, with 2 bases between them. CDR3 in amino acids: CASSQGSYEQYF. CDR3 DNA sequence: TGTGCCAGCAGCCAAGGTTCCTACGAGCAGTACTTC.

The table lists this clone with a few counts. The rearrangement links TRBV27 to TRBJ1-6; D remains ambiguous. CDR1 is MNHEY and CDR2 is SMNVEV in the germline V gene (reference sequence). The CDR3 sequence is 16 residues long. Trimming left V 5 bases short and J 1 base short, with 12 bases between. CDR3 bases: TGTGCCAGCAGTCCATCGCCGGGGTCCTATAATTCACCCCTCCACTTT. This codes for CASSPSPGSYNSPLHF.

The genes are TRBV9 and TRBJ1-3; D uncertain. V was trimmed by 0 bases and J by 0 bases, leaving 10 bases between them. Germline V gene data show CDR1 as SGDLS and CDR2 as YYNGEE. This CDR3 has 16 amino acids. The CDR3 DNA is TGTGCCAGCAGCGTAGGTGAGGTGCACTCTGGAAACACCATATATTTT. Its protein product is CASSVGEVHSGNTIYF.